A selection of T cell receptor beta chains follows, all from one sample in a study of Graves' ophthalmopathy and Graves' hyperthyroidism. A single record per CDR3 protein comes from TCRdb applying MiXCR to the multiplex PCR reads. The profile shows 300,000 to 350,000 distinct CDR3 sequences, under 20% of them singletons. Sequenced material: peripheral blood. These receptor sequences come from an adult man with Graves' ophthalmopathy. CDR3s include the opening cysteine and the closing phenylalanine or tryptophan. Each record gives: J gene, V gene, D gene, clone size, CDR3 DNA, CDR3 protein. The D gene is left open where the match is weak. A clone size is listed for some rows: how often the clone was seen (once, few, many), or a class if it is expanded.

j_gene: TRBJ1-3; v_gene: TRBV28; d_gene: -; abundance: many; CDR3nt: TGTGCCAGCAGTATAACCTACAGGGCTGGAAACACCATATATTTT; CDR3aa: CASSITYRAGNTIYF
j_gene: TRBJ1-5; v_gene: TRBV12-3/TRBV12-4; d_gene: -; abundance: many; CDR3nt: TGTGCCAGCAGTGCTCGTCGGGGTGGGAGTCAGCCCCAGCATTTT; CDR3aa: CASSARRGGSQPQHF
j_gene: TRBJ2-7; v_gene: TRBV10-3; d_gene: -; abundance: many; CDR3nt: TGTGCCATCAGTGGGAGTTGGGGAAATAACCCCTACGAGCAGTACTTC; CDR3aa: CAISGSWGNNPYEQYF
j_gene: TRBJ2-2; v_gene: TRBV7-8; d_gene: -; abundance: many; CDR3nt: TGTGCCAGCAGCTTAGAAAAACCCGGGGAGCTGTTTTTT; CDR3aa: CASSLEKPGELFF
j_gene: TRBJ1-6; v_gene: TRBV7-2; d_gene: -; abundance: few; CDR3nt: TGTGCCAGCAGCCCAAGTAGCTCCTATAATTCACCCCTCCACTTT; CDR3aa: CASSPSSSYNSPLHF
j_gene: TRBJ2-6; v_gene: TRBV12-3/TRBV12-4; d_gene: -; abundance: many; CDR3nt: TGTGCCAGCAGACCAGGGTCTGGGGCCAACGTCCTGACTTTC; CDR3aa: CASRPGSGANVLTF
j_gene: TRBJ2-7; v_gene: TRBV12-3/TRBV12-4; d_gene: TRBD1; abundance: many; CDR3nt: TGTGCCAGCAGTTCCCGAAACCGCGGCAGGGGGCCGGGCGAGCAGTACTTC; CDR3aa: CASSSRNRGRGPGEQYF
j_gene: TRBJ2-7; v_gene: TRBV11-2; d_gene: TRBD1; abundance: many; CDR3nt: TGTGCCAGCACCTCCAGGGGGACGGGCAACGAGCAGTACTTC; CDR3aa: CASTSRGTGNEQYF
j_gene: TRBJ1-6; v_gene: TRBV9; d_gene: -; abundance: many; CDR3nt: TGTGCCAGCAGCGCTCTGGGGGCCTATAATTCACCCCTCCACTTT; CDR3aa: CASSALGAYNSPLHF
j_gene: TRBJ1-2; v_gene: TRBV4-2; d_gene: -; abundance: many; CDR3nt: TGTGCCAGCAGCCAATCGTACGGACAGCCTAACTATGGCTACACCTTC; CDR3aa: CASSQSYGQPNYGYTF
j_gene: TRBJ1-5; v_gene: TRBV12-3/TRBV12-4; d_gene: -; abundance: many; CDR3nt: TGTGCCAGCAGTTTCGGGGAGAGCAATCAGCCCCAGCATTTT; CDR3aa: CASSFGESNQPQHF
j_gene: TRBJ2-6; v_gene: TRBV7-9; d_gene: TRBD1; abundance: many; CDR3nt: TGTGCCAGCAGCTCCTGGACAGGGCTGAAGTCTGGGGCCAACGTCCTGACTTTC; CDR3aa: CASSSWTGLKSGANVLTF
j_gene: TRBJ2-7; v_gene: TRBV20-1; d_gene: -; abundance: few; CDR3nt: TGCAGTGCTACAGAAGTTCTCGCAAGGCAGTCCTTC; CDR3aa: CSATEVLARQSF
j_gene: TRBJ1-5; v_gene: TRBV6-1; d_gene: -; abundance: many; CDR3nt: TGTGCCAGCAGTGAAGCGTGGGATCAGCCCCAGCATTTT; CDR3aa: CASSEAWDQPQHF
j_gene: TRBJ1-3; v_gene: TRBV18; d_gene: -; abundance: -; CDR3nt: TGTGCCAGCTCATCACCGGGGACATCTGGAAACACCGTATATTTT; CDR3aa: CASSSPGTSGNTVYF
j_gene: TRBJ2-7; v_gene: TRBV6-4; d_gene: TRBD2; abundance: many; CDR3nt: TGTGCCAGCACCAGGGGGACTAGCGGATCGGCGGCCTACGAGCAGTACTTC; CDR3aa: CASTRGTSGSAAYEQYF
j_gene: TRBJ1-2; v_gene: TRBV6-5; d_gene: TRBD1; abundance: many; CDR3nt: TGTGCCAGCAGTAACAAATTCGGGACAGCTAACTATGGCTACACCTTC; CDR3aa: CASSNKFGTANYGYTF
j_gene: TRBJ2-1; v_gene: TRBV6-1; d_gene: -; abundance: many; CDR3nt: TGTGCCAGCGGTAGCTCCTACAATGAGCAGTTCTTC; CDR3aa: CASGSSYNEQFF
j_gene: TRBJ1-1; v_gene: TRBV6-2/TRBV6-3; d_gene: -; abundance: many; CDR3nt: TGTGCCAGCAGTTATTCGGCAGGGCCCACTGAAGCTTTCTTT; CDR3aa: CASSYSAGPTEAFF
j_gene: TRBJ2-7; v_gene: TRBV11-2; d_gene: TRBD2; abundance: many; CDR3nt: TGTGCCAGCAGCCCCCCCCCGGGTAAAGCGGGGGGAATCTACGAGCAGTACTTC; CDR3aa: CASSPPPGKAGGIYEQYF
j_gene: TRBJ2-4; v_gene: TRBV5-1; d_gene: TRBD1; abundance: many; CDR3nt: TGCGCCAGCAGCTTGGCCGGGACAGACAAAAACATTCAGTACTTC; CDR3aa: CASSLAGTDKNIQYF
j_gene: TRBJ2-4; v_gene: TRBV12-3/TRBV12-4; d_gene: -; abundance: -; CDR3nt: TGTGCCAGCAGTTCCGGGACACTGAACATTCAGTACTTC; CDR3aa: CASSSGTLNIQYF
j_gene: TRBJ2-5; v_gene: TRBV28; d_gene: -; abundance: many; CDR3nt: TGTGCCAGCAGTTTATCCTTTAGGGCCCAGTACTTC; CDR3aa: CASSLSFRAQYF
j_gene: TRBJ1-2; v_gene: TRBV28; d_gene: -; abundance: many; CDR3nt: TGTGCCAGCAGTCTTGGGGCACCAAAAAGGGGTGGCTACACCTTC; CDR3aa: CASSLGAPKRGGYTF
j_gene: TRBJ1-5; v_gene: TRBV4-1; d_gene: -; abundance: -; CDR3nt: TGCGCCAGCAGCCAAGCGACAGACAATCAGCCCCAGCATTTT; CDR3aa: CASSQATDNQPQHF
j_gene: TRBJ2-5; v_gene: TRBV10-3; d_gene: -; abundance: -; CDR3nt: TGTGCCTCCATGGGGGCAGGCCTTCAAGAGACCCAGTACTTC; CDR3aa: CASMGAGLQETQYF
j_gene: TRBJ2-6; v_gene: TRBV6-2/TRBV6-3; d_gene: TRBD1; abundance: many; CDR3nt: TGTGCCAGCAGTTCCCGACAGGGTTTCTCTGGGGCCAACGTCCTGACTTTC; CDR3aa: CASSSRQGFSGANVLTF
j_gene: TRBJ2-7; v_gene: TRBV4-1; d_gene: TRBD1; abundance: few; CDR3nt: TGCGCCAGCAGCCAAGTCTCCGGTTCTGATGTGGGACAGGGCTACGAGCAGTACTTC; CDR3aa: CASSQVSGSDVGQGYEQYF
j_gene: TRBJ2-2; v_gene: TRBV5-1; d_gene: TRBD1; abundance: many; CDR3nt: TGCGCCAGCAGCACGAGGACAGGGGTTCGCACCGGGGAGCTGTTTTTT; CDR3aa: CASSTRTGVRTGELFF
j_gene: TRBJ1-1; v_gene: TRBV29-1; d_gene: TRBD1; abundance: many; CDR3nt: TGCAGCGTTGAAGTGGCAGGGGGCACTGAAGCTTTCTTT; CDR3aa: CSVEVAGGTEAFF